Following are 2 T cell receptor beta chains from one sample sequenced in a study of metastatic and nonmetastatic thyroid tumors. Prior to thyroid surgery, none of the patients had received any treatment. TCRdb called clones again from the PCR reads with MiXCR. The sample lists about 13,000 clones; 25% to 35% were seen once. The material sequenced was tumor tissue. These receptors all stem from a female donor with papillary thyroid cancer or a benign thyroid nodule (not recorded which). Some clones in this sample may be carry-over from other donors' samples.

In its sample, this clone is medium-sized (0.01 to 0.1%). This sequence joins TRBV6-5 and TRBJ2-7; 10 nucleotides line up with TRBD2. Germline CDR1 MNHEY, CDR2 SVGAGI. The CDR3 spans 16 residues. V lost 2 bases, J lost 3 bases, and 7 bases stayed unmatched. This CDR3 reads CASSYTIAGGNYEQYF. The CDR3, as DNA: TGTGCCAGCAGTTACACCATAGCGGGAGGAAACTACGAGCAGTACTTC.

This clone qualifies as medium-sized. The chain links TRBV28 to TRBJ1-1, with a possible D match to TRBD1 (6 bases). The CDR3 consists of 14 residues. The V and J ends lost 5 bases and 4 bases respectively, with 14 bases between them. Per germline, CDR1 MDHEN and CDR2 SYDVKM. CDR3 loop: CASSTTGLGTEAFF. CDR3 nucleotides: TGTGCCAGCAGTACTACAGGGTTAGGCACTGAAGCTTTCTTT.